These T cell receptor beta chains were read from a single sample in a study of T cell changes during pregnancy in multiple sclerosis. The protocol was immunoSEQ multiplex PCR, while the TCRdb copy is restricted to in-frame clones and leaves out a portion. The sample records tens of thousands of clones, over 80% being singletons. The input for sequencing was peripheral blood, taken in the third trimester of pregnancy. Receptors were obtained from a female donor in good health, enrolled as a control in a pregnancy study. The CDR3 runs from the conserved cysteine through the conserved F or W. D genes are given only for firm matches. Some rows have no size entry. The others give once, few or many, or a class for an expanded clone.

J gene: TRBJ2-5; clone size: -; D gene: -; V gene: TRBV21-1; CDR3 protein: CASSRRAGEGRSETQYF; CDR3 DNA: TGTGCCAGCAGCCGCCGAGCAGGGGAGGGCCGATCCGAGACCCAGTACTTC
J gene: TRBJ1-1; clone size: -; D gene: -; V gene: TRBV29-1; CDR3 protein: CSVEGHRVNTEAFF; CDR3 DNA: TGCAGCGTTGAAGGCCATAGAGTGAACACTGAAGCTTTCTTT
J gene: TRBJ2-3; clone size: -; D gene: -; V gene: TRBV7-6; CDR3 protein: CASSSRGGTDTQYF; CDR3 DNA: TGTGCCAGCAGCTCGCGGGGAGGCACAGATACGCAGTATTTT
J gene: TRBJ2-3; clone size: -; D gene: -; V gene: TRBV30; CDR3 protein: CAWSLPGSKDTQYF; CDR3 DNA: TGTGCCTGGAGCCTCCCAGGTTCAAAAGATACGCAGTATTTT
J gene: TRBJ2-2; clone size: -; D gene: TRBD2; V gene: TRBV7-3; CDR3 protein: CASSFQGGGRNPGELFF; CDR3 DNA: TGTGCCAGCAGCTTCCAAGGCGGGGGGCGTAACCCCGGGGAGCTGTTTTTT
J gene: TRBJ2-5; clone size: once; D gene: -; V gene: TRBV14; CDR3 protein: CASSQGGGNRQIETQYF; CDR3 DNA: TGTGCCAGCAGCCAAGGAGGAGGGAACAGACAGATAGAGACCCAGTACTTC
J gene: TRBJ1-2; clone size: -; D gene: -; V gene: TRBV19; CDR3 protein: CASSGDSHYGYTF; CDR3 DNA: TGTGCCAGTAGTGGAGACAGCCACTATGGCTACACCTTC
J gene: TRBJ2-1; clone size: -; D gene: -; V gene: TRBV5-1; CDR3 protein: CASSLTGSGRPGQFF; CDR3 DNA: TGCGCCAGCAGCCTGACGGGGTCCGGCCGTCCAGGGCAGTTCTTC
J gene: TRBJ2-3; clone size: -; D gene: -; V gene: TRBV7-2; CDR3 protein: CASSSLGRGRTDTQYF; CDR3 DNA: TGTGCCAGCAGCTCCCTCGGCAGGGGACGCACAGATACGCAGTATTTT
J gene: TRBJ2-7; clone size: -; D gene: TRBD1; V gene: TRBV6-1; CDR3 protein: CASSERVGTELYEQYF; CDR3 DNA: TGTGCCAGCAGTGAACGCGTCGGGACAGAGCTCTACGAGCAGTACTTC
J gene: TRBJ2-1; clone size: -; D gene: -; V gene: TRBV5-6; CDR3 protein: CASSPIQGNDNEQFF; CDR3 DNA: TGTGCCAGCAGCCCCATTCAGGGTAATGACAATGAGCAGTTCTTC
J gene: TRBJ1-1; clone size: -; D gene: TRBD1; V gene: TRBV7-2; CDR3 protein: CASRRDSNTEAFF; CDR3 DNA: TGTGCCAGCCGCCGGGACAGTAACACTGAAGCTTTCTTT
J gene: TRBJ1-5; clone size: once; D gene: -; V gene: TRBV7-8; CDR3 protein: CASSLGRGSQPQHF; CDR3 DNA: TGTGCCAGCAGCTTAGGACGGGGGTCTCAGCCCCAGCATTTT
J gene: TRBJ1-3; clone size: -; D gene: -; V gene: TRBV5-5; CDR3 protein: CASSLRHSGNTIYF; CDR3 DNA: TGTGCCAGCAGCCTGAGGCACTCTGGAAACACCATATATTTT
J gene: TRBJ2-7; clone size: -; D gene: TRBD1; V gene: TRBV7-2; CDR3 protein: CASSLNRGDEQYF; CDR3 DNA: TGTGCCAGCAGCTTAAACAGGGGCGACGAGCAGTACTTC
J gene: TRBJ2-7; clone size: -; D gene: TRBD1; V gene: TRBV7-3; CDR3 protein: CASSLNRGYEQYF; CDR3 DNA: TGTGCCAGCAGTTTAAACAGGGGCTACGAGCAGTACTTC
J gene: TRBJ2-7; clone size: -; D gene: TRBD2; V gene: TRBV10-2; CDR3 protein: CASSEGLPYEQYF; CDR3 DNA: TGCGCCAGCAGCGAGGGACTACCCTACGAGCAGTACTTC
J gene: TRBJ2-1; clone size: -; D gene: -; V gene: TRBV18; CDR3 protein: CASSPMGPYNEQFF; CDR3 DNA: TGTGCCAGCTCACCGATGGGCCCCTACAATGAGCAGTTCTTC
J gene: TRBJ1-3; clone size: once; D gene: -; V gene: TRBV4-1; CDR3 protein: CASSDSGNTIYF; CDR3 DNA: TGCGCCAGCTCAGACTCTGGAAACACCATATATTTT
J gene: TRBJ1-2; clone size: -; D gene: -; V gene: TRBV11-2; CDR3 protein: CASSLVAPNYGYTF; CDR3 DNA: TGTGCCAGCAGCTTAGTAGCTCCTAACTATGGCTACACCTTC
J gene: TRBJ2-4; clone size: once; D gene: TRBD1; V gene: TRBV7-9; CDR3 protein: CASRSPGQLAKNIQYF; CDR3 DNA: TGTGCCAGCAGGTCCCCGGGACAGCTAGCCAAAAACATTCAGTACTTC
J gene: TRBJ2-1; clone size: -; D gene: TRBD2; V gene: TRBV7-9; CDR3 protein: CASSLGGTSRDEQFF; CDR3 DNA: TGTGCCAGCAGCTTAGGAGGGACTAGTCGCGATGAGCAGTTCTTC
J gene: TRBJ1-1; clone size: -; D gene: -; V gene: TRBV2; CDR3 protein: CASGTGSNTEAFF; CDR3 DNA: TGTGCCAGCGGAACAGGGTCCAACACTGAAGCTTTCTTT
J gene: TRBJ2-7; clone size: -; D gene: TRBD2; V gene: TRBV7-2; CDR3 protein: CASSFLAGGRYEQYF; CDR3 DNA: TGTGCCAGCAGCTTCCTAGCGGGAGGGCGCTACGAGCAGTACTTC
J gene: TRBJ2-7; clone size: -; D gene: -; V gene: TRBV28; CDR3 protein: CASSTGSYEQYF; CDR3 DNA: TGTGCCAGCAGTACAGGGTCCTACGAGCAGTACTTC
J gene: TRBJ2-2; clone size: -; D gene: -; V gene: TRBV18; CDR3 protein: CASSDFYTGELFF; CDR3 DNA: TGTGCCAGCTCTGACTTCTACACCGGGGAGCTGTTTTTT
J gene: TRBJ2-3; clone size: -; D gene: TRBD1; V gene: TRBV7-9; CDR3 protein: CAIGTARVDTQYF; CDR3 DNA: TGTGCCATCGGGACAGCCCGCGTGGATACGCAGTATTTT
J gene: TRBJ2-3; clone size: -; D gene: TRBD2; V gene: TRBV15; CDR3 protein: CATSRDRRRLAADTQYF; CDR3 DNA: TGTGCCACCAGCAGAGATAGACGTAGACTAGCGGCAGATACGCAGTATTTT
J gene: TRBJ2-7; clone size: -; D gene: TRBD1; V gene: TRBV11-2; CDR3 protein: CASSFSVDRGYEQYF; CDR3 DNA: TGTGCCAGCAGCTTTAGTGTGGACAGGGGTTACGAGCAGTACTTC
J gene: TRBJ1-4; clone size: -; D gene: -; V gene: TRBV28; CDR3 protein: CASQGTDEKLFF; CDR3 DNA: TGTGCCAGCCAGGGGACGGACGAAAAACTGTTTTTT
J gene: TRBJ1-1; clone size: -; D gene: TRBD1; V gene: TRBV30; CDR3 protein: CAWSTDRGAEAFF; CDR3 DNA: TGTGCCTGGAGTACCGACAGGGGCGCTGAAGCTTTCTTT
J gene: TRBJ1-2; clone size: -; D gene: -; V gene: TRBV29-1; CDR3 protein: CSVEVGSERTHGYTF; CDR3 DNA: TGCAGCGTTGAAGTCGGATCGGAACGGACACATGGCTACACCTTC
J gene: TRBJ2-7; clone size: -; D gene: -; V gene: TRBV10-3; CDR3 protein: CAIKGGRDEQYF; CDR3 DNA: TGTGCCATCAAGGGGGGGCGCGACGAGCAGTACTTC
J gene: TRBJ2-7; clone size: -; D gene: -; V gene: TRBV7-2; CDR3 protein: CASSPYDTLSSYEQYF; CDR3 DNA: TGTGCCAGCAGCCCCTATGACACCCTTAGCTCCTACGAGCAGTACTTC
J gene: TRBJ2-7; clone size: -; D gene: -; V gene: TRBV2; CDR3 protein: CASSEALFRQYF; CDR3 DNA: TGTGCCAGCAGTGAAGCGTTATTTCGGCAGTACTTC
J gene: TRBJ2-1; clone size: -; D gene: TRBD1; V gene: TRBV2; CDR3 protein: CASKLGQGNEQFF; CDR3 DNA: TGTGCCAGCAAACTCGGACAGGGCAATGAGCAGTTCTTC
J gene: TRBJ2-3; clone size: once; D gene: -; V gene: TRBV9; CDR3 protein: CASSVDRGDTQYF; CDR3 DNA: TGTGCCAGCAGCGTAGACCGGGGTGATACGCAGTATTTT
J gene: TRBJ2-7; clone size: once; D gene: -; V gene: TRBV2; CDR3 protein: CASSTSSYEQYF; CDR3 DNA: TGTGCCAGCAGTACCAGCTCCTACGAGCAGTACTTC
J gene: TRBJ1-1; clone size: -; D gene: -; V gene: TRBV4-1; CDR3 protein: CASSQGTVTEAFF; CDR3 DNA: TGCGCCAGCAGCCAAGGTACGGTCACTGAAGCTTTCTTT
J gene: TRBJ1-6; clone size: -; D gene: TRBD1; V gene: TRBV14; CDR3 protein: CASRRGQGVDSPLHF; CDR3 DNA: TGTGCCAGCAGAAGAGGACAGGGGGTTGATTCACCCCTCCACTTT
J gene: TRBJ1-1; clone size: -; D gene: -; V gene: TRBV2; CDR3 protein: CASSDAGRAFF; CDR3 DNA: TGTGCCAGCAGTGACGCGGGGAGAGCTTTCTTT
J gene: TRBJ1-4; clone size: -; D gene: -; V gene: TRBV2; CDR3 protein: CASSEVDAGNEKLFF; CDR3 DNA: TGTGCCAGCAGTGAAGTAGACGCGGGGAATGAAAAACTGTTTTTT
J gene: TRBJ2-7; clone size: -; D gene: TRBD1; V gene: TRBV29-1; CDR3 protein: CSVAPGQRSYEQYF; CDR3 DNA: TGCAGCGTCGCACCGGGACAGAGGTCCTACGAGCAGTACTTC